One and the same sample provided the 24 T cell receptor beta chains below, sequenced in a study of blood T cells in healthy people across ages. A sample-barcoded 5' primer and a J-beta primer mix were used in a second PCR of roughly 6 to 12 cycles. TCRdb ran MiXCR on the 5' RACE reads and lists one entry per CDR3 protein. This table has hundreds of thousands of distinct CDR3 sequences, 58% appearing once. Sequencing was done on a sample of blood. The source of these receptors is a man under 40 in good health.

The J gene is TRBJ2-1, the V gene TRBV2, with TRBD1 matching over 8 bases. The CDR3 consists of 14 residues. The trim removed 4 bases at V and 6 bases at J, leaving 5 bases unmatched. Germline V gene data show CDR1 as SNHLY and CDR2 as FYNNEI. CDR3 protein: CASSAGGAGNEQFF. The CDR3 DNA reads as TGTGCCAGCAGTGCAGGGGGCGCTGGCAATGAGCAGTTCTTC.

This clonotype was recorded a few times. CDR3 nucleotide sequence: TGTGCCAGCAGCCCACCGGGACAAGGTCTAGACGAGCAGTACTTC. Translation gives CASSPPGQGLDEQYF. This chain uses TRBV9 with TRBJ2-7; D might be TRBD1 (6 bases). The CDR3 runs to 15 residues. The germline V and J ends were trimmed by 4 bases and 5 bases, with 19 bases remaining between them. Looked up from germline, CDR1 is SGDLS and CDR2 is YYNGEE.

The chain has TRBV4-3 and TRBJ2-2; 7 bases map to TRBD2. CDR1 and CDR2 (germline): LGHNA, YSLEER. CDR3 length: 16 residues. Germline trimming cut 4 bases from V and 0 bases from J; bases unmatched to any gene: 5. The CDR3 sequence is CASSLFGTTNTGELFF. In nucleotides, the CDR3 is TGCGCCAGCAGCCTTTTCGGGACTACGAACACCGGGGAGCTGTTTTTT.

This chain connects TRBV12-3 or TRBV12-4 to TRBJ2-1, with TRBD2 as a possible D gene (6 bases). V was shortened by 3 bases and J by 10 bases, with 16 bases between the two germline ends. This CDR3 is built from 14 residues. CDR3: CASSFRSGLGEQFF. CDR3 DNA sequence: TGTGCCAGCAGTTTCCGGAGCGGGCTCGGGGAGCAGTTCTTC.

This clonotype was seen at least ten times. The V and J genes are TRBV27 and TRBJ2-5; possible D gene TRBD2, 6 bases. Trimming left V 2 bases short and J 5 bases short, with 6 bases between. Germline CDR1 MNHEY, CDR2 SMNVEV (reference sequence). The CDR3 spans 12 residues. The CDR3 region is CASSLSGETQYF. The CDR3 DNA is TGTGCCAGCAGTTTAAGCGGGGAGACCCAGTACTTC.

This chain links TRBV20-1 with TRBJ2-7, with D uncertain. Trimming removed 0 bases from V and 3 bases from J, with 12 bases in between. Germline-derived CDR1 and CDR2 are DFQATT and SNEGSKA (reference sequence). The CDR3 runs to 14 residues. CDR3 in amino acids: CSARDFGSDYEQYF. DNA of the CDR3: TGCAGTGCTAGAGATTTTGGCAGCGACTACGAGCAGTACTTC.

CDR3 residues: CASSFERGWADTQYF. In DNA, the CDR3 is TGTGCCAGCAGCTTCGAGCGGGGGTGGGCAGATACGCAGTATTTT. This sequence joins TRBV7-9 and TRBJ2-3; 8 nucleotides line up with TRBD2. V shed 3 bases and J 4 bases; nucleotides not matched to a gene: 6. The germline V gene has CDR1 SEHNR and CDR2 FQNEAQ (reference sequence). This CDR3 is built from 15 residues.

The chain joins TRBV29-1 to TRBJ2-5; TRBD2 matches 8 bases. Trimming removed 4 bases from V and 0 bases from J; junction bases left unmatched: 4. This CDR3 has 14 residues. Germline CDR1 reads SQVTM; CDR2 reads ANQGSEA. Written as DNA, the CDR3 is TGCAGCGTTGTAATTAGCGGGGACCAAGAGACCCAGTACTTC. Its protein product is CSVVISGDQETQYF.

This clonotype is a singleton in its sample. This chain links TRBV20-1 with TRBJ1-4, with a tentative D call TRBD1 (5 bases). This CDR3 has 14 amino acids. V was pared by 2 bases and J by 5 bases, with 12 bases between. Germline CDR1 DFQATT, CDR2 SNEGSKA (reference sequence). CDR3 nucleotides: TGCAGTGCTAGATCGCGGGGACCGAATGAAAAACTGTTTTTT. Translating gives CSARSRGPNEKLFF.

At least ten counts were recorded for this clonotype. This chain links TRBV9 with TRBJ2-6, with no clear D. Germline values: CDR1 SGDLS, CDR2 YYNGEE. The CDR3 covers 16 residues. Trimming removed 3 bases from V and 0 bases from J, with 10 bases in between. CDR3 bases: TGTGCCAGCAGCGCCCGGGCCTACTCTGGGGCCAACGTCCTGACTTTC. It encodes CASSARAYSGANVLTF.

The chain couples TRBV10-2 to TRBJ1-2; 8 positions match TRBD1. V trimming: 3 bases; J trimming: 3 bases; junction bases outside the gene matches: 6. The CDR3 sequence is 15 residues long. Germline V lookup: CDR1 WSHSY, CDR2 SAAADI. CDR3: CASSDRGQGDYGYTF. The CDR3 DNA follows: TGCGCCAGCAGTGATAGAGGACAGGGTGACTATGGCTACACCTTC.

The chain couples TRBV7-9 to TRBJ2-1; 10 nucleotides line up with TRBD2. J was trimmed by 5 bases and V by 5 bases; bases with no gene match: 6. The CDR3 loop spans 15 amino acids. The germline V gene has CDR1 SEHNR and CDR2 FQNEAQ (reference sequence). The CDR3 spells CASSETSGRNNEQFF. For the CDR3, the DNA is TGTGCCAGCAGCGAGACTAGCGGGCGAAACAATGAGCAGTTCTTC.

This chain connects TRBV15 to TRBJ2-1; 9 nucleotides align to TRBD1. The CDR3 consists of 17 residues. V gave up 3 bases and J gave up 3 bases; unmatched junction bases: 9. Germline V gene lookup returns CDR1 LNHNV and CDR2 YYDKDF (reference sequence). The CDR3 spells CATSSTTGTGNYNEQFF. CDR3 DNA sequence: TGTGCCACCAGCAGCACCACCGGGACAGGGAACTACAATGAGCAGTTCTTC.

This clonotype was found a few times. The chain recombines TRBV14 with TRBJ2-7; 11 bases match TRBD1. Germline CDR1 and CDR2: SGHDN and FVKESK. The trim removed 6 bases at V and 5 bases at J, leaving 9 bases unmatched. This CDR3 contains 15 residues. This CDR3 is CASRGTRTGGNEQYF. The CDR3 DNA reads as TGTGCCAGCAGGGGGACCCGGACAGGGGGCAACGAGCAGTACTTC.

The chain employs TRBV5-1 and TRBJ2-3; the match to TRBD2 covers 14 bases. V was clipped by 1 base and J by 2 bases; unmatched bases: 3. Per the germline V gene, CDR1 is SGHRS and CDR2 is YFSETQ. The CDR3 is made up of 17 amino acids. CDR3: CASSLRGLAGATDTQYF. The CDR3, as DNA: TGCGCCAGCAGCTTGCGGGGACTAGCGGGGGCCACAGATACGCAGTATTTT.

CDR3 DNA: TGTGCCAGCAGCGCAGAGGGACCAGATACGCAGTATTTT. Its protein is CASSAEGPDTQYF. The J gene is TRBJ2-3, the V gene TRBV7-6, with D tentatively TRBD1 or TRBD2 (5 bases each). The CDR3 covers 13 residues. Germline CDR1 and CDR2: SGHVS and FNYEAQ. The ends were cut back, 5 bases at V and 4 bases at J, with 10 bases in the middle.

The count of this clonotype is one. The gene calls are TRBV19 and TRBJ2-7; the D is unclear. Matching the DNA end better, TRBJ2-5 makes the J call doubtful. This CDR3 contains 13 residues. CDR1 and CDR2 from the germline V gene are LNHDA and SQIVND (reference sequence). CDR3: CASSIGSAETQYF. The CDR3 nucleotides are TGTGCCAGTAGTATAGGATCCGCTGAGACCCAGTACTTC.

Worth noting for this clonotype: Its ends do not fully match the called genes, so a read error is possible. The chain combines TRBV7-2 with TRBJ2-1; 9 nucleotides agree with TRBD2. CDR3 length equals 14 residues. In germline, CDR1 is SGHTA, CDR2 FQGNSA. The CDR3 DNA reads as TGTGCCAGCAGCATAGCGGGAGCGTGCAATGAGCAGTTCTTC. It yields the protein CASSIAGACNEQFF.

This clonotype was counted a few times. The DNA of the CDR3 is TGTGCCAGCAGCTTAGGGGGTGCTAATGAAAAACTGTTTTTT. Amino acid sequence: CASSLGGANEKLFF. The chain joins TRBV13 to TRBJ1-4; D is uncertain. CDR1 is PRHDT and CDR2 is FYEKMQ in the germline V gene (reference sequence). V gave up 0 bases and J gave up 3 bases, with 5 bases separating them. The CDR3 totals 14 residues.

This rearrangement joins TRBV5-1 to TRBJ2-4; D unclear. The V end lost 4 bases, the J end lost 0 bases, and 11 bases lay between the germline ends. Germline values: CDR1 SGHRS, CDR2 YFSETQ. This CDR3 has 15 residues. This CDR3 reads CASSPPVQAKNIQYF. The CDR3 coding sequence is TGCGCCAGCAGCCCCCCGGTACAAGCCAAAAACATTCAGTACTTC.

This clonotype occurred once. The chain links TRBV12-3 or TRBV12-4 to TRBJ2-1; TRBD2 matches at 11 bases. This CDR3 has 18 residues. The V segment lost 5 bases and the J segment 0 bases; nucleotides outside the gene matches: 9. In DNA, the CDR3 is TGTGCCAGCAGTGAGACTAGCGGGACTAAGTACTCCTACAATGAGCAGTTCTTC. It translates to CASSETSGTKYSYNEQFF.

V is TRBV15 and J is TRBJ2-3; 7 positions match TRBD2. The CDR3 loop spans 16 amino acids. From germline, CDR1 is LNHNV and CDR2 YYDKDF (reference sequence). J gave up 5 bases and V 0 bases, and 8 bases lay outside the gene matches. CDR3 bases: TGTGCCACCAGCAGAGAGGGCGGGAGATGGAGAGATACGCAGTATTTT. Amino acids: CATSREGGRWRDTQYF.

This clonotype showed up just a few times. This chain uses TRBV7-6 with TRBJ2-5; the match to TRBD2 covers 11 bases. There are 14 residues in the CDR3. Germline V gene lookup returns CDR1 SGHVS and CDR2 FNYEAQ. Trimming removed 6 bases from V and 4 bases from J; junction bases left unmatched: 4. CDR3 sequence: CASRLTSGGETQYF. The CDR3 coding sequence is TGTGCCAGCAGACTAACTAGCGGGGGAGAGACCCAGTACTTC. Variable domain in full (rest from reference TRBV7-6 and TRBJ2-5): GAGVSQSPRYKVTKRGQDVALRCDPISGHVSLYWYRQALGQGPEFLTYFNYEAQQDKSGLPNDRFSAERPEGSISTLTIQRTEQRDSAMYRCASRLTSGGETQYFGPGTRLLVL.

This chain's CDR3 is CASSLSPRGDSPLHF. The CDR3 DNA sequence: TGTGCCAGCAGTTTATCCCCCAGGGGAGATTCACCCCTCCACTTT. This chain joins TRBV27 and TRBJ1-6; weak D call: TRBD1 (6 bases). The CDR3 contains 15 residues. The V and J ends lost 0 bases and 8 bases respectively, with 11 bases between them. Germline lookup yields CDR1 MNHEY and CDR2 SMNVEV (reference sequence).